This T cell receptor beta chain was identified during a study of CD8+CD57+ T cells in acquired aplastic anemia (dated by TCRdb to between 2018 and 2020). At the level of the whole study: On average, sorted CD4+ and CD8+ cells yielded about 3 ug of extracted DNA, with a range of about 0.19 to 30 ug. CD8+CD57+ expansion was defined as a frequency above the mean frequency observed in healthy subjects. General study outcomes and caveats: Roughly 30 CD8+ CDR3 sequences were shared between patients and controls but appeared highly expressed in patients and within their immunodominant clones. No significant difference in CD8+ Simpson's diversity was found between patients and healthy controls (P=0.060).

Comments on this clonotype: Its antigen remains unidentified. No much larger clone is present one base from it, and per-base qualities are unavailable.

Patients chosen for sequencing had shown expansion of CD8+CD57+ cells by flow cytometry. Every patient had a diagnosis of severe acquired aplastic anemia based on International Study of Aplastic Anemia and Agranulocytosis and Camitta criteria. No therapy had been received by the patients at the time of blood sampling. TCR repertoires of sorted CD4+ and CD8+ blood T cells from severe aplastic anemia patients and healthy subjects were deep-sequenced in the study. Patients were enrolled under clinicaltrials.gov protocols 00001620, 01623167, 00001397, 00071045, 00081523 and 00961064 in the USA. Ficoll-Paque density gradient centrifugation was used to isolate peripheral blood mononuclear cells. CD4+ and CD8+ T cells were sorted by FACS or magnetic beads before DNA extraction. TCR beta VDJ combination and CDR3 sequence profiling used genomic DNA as the template. An Illumina HiSeq 2000 was the platform used for TCR repertoire sequencing. The paper's processing steps were these. Repertoire assessment relied on Simpson's diversity index, CDR3 size and DJ length profiles, and TRBV/TRBJ rearrangement plots. The most abundant DNA sequence in the deep sequencing data was defined as the immunodominant clone. CDR3 amino acid sequences were screened for sharing across subjects and compared with published repertoires and the VDJdb database. In TCRdb, the public reads were trimmed at Q25 with fastp and aligned with MiXCR, with productive beta chains retained. CDR3 protein duplicates are merged, each entry listing the most common genes and DNA. The V and J calls here are based on TCRdb, not the publication. Here the sample has some 150,000 distinct CDR3 sequences; around 75% occur a single time. The ten largest clones add up to roughly half of the sample.

This receptor was obtained from a human donor with aplastic anemia. Sequenced: sorted CD4+, CD8+, or CD8+CD57+ T cells (not recorded which) from PBMCs.

The encoded CDR3 is CATRAGRETQYF. In nucleotide form, the sequence is TGTGCCACCAGGGCGGGTCGGGAGACCCAGTACTTC. The chain is encoded by TRBV2 joined to TRBJ2-5; the D assignment is uncertain and may be TRBD1 or TRBD2, with 5 bases supporting each. CDR1 and CDR2 were assigned from the germline V gene as SNHLY and FYNNEI. The germline ends are 14 bases apart after V is trimmed by 10 bases and J by 5 bases. The cysteine opens and the phenylalanine closes a CDR3 of 12 amino acids. Just the 36-base CDR3 DNA is kept, in frame starting at base 1.